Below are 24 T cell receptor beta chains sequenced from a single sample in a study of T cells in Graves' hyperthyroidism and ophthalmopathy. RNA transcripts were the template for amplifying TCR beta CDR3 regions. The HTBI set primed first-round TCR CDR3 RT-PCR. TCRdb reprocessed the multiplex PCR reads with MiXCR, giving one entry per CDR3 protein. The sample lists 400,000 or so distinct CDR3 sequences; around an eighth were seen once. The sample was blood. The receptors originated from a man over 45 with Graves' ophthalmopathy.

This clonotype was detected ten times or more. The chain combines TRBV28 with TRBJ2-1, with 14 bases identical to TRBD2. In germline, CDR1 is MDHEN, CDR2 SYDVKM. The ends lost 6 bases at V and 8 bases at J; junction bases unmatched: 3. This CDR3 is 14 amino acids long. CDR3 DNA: TGTGCCAGCAGACCGGGACTAGCGGGGGATGAGCAGTTCTTC. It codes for CASRPGLAGDEQFF.

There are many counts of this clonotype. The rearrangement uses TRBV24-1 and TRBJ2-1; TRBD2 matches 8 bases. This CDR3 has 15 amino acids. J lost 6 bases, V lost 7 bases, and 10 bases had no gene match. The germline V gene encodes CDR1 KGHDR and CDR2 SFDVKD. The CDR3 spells CATSGSGSLSNEQFF. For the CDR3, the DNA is TGTGCCACCAGCGGAAGCGGGAGTTTGAGCAATGAGCAGTTCTTC.

The DNA of the CDR3 is TGTGCCACACAGGGGGCTAGAGAGACCCAGTACTTC. This codes for CATQGARETQYF. V usage is TRBV10-3 and J usage is TRBJ2-5, with 9 bases identical to TRBD1. V shed 10 bases and J 4 bases; nucleotides not matched to a gene: 4. The length of the CDR3 is 12 residues. CDR1 ENHRY and CDR2 SYGVKD come from the germline V gene.

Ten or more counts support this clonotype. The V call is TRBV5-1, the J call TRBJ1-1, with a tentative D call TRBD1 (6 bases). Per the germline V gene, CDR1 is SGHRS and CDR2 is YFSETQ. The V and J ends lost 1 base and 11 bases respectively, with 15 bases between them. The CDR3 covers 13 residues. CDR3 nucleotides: TGCGCCAGCAGCTTGACCACAGGGCCGGGGGCTTTCTTT. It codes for CASSLTTGPGAFF.

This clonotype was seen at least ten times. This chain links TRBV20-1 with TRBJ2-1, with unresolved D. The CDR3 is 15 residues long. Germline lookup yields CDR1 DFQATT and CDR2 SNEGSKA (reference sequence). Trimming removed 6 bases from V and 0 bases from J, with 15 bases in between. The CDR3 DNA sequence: TGCAGTGCGGGTCCAGCCCTCAGCTCCTACAATGAGCAGTTCTTC. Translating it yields CSAGPALSSYNEQFF.

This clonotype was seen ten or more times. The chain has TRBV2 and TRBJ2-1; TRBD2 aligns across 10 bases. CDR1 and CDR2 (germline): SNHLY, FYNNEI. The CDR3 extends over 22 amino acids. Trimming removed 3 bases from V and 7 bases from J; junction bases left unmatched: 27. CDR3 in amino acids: CASSDSVSGQGGEAGGPNEQFF. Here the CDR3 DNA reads TGTGCCAGCAGTGACTCGGTTAGCGGACAGGGAGGCGAAGCGGGAGGGCCGAATGAGCAGTTCTTC.

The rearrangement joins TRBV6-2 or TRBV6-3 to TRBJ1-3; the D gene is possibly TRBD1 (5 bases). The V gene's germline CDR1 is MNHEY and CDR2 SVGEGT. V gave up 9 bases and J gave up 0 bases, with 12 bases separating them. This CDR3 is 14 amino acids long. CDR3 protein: CARTGTLSGNTIYF. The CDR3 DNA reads TGTGCCAGGACTGGGACCCTCTCTGGAAACACCATATATTTT.

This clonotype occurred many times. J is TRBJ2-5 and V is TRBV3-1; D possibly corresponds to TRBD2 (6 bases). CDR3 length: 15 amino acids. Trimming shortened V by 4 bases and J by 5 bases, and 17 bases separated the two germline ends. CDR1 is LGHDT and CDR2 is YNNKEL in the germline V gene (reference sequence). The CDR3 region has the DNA TGTGCCAGCAGCCCCGGCGGGGTATCTGGGGAGACCCAGTACTTC. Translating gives CASSPGGVSGETQYF.

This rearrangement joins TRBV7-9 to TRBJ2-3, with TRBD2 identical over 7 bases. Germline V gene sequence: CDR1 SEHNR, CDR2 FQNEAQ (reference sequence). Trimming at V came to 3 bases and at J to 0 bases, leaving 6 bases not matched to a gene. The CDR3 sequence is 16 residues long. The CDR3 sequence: CASSFRLAASTDTQYF. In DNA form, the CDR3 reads TGTGCCAGCAGCTTCCGACTAGCTGCTAGCACAGATACGCAGTATTTT.

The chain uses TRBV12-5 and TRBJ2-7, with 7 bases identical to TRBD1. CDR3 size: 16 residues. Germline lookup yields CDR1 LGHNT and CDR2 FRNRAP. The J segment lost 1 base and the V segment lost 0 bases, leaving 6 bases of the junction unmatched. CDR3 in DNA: TGTGCTAGTGGTTTGGTACTAGGGACAGTGTCCTACGAGCAGTACTTC. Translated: CASGLVLGTVSYEQYF.

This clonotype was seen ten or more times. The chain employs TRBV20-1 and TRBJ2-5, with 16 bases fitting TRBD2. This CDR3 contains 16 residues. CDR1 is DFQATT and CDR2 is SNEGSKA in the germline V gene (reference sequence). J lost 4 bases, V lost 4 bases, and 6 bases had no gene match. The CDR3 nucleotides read TGCAGTGCTACCGGGACTAGCGGGAGGGCCCGAGAGACCCAGTACTTC. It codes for CSATGTSGRARETQYF.

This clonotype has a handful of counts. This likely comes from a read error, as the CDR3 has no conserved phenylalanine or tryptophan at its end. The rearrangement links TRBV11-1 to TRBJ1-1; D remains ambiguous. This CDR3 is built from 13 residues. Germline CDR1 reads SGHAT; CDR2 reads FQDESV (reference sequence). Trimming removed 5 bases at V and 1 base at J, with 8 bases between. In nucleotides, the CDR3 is TGTGCCAGCAGCCTGCAAGAGAACACTGAAGCTTTCCTT. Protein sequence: CASSLQENTEAFL.

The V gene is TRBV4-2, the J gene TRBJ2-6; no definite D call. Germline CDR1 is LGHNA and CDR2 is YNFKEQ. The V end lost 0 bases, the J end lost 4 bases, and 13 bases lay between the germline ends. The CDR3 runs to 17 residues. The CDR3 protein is CASSQENPATGANVLTF. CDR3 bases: TGTGCCAGCAGCCAAGAAAATCCGGCAACGGGGGCCAACGTCCTGACTTTC.

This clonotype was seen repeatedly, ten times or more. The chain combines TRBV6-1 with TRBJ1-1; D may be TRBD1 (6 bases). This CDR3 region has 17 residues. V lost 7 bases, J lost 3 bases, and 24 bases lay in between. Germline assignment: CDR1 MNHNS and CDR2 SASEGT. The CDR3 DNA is TGTGCCAGCACCTTCCCGGGACACCCAAAGGGGGACACTGAAGCTTTCTTT. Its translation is CASTFPGHPKGDTEAFF.

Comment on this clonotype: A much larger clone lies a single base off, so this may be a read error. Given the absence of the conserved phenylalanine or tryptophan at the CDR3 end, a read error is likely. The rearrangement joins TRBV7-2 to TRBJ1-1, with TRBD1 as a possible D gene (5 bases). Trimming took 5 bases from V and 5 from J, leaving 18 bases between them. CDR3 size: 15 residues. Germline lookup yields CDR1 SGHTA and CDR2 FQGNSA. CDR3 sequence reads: CASSKVIGRGTEAFL. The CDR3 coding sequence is TGTGCCAGCAGCAAAGTAATAGGGCGGGGGACTGAAGCTTTCCTT.

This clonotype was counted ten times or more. The CDR3 DNA sequence: TGTGCTAGTGGTTTGGCACTCACAGATACGCAGTATTTT. It codes for CASGLALTDTQYF. The chain carries TRBV12-5 and TRBJ2-3; D ambiguous. The CDR3 runs to 13 residues. The V end was cut by 1 base, the J end by 2 bases, with 4 bases between. Germline V gene sequence: CDR1 LGHNT, CDR2 FRNRAP.

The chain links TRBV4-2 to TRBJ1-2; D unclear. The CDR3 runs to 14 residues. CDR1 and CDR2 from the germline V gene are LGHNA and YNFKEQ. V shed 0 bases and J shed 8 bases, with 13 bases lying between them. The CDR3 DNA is TGTGCCAGCAGCCAAGACCGGGGATTTGGGGGCTACACCTTC. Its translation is CASSQDRGFGGYTF.

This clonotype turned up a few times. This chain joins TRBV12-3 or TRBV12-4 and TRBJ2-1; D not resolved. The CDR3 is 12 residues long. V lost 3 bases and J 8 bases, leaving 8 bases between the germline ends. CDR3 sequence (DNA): TGTGCCAGCAGTTTTATCGCCGATGAGCAGTTCTTC. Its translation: CASSFIADEQFF.

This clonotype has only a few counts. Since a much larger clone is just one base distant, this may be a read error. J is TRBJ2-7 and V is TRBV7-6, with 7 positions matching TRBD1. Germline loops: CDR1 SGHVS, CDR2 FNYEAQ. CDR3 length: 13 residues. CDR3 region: CASSLDRGYGQYF. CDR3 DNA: TGTGCCAGCAGCTTAGACAGGGGCTACGGGCAGTACTTC.

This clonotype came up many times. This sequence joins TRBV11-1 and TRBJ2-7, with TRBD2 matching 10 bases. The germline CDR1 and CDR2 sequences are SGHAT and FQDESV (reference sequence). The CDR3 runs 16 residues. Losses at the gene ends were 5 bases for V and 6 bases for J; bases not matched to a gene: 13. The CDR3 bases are TGTGCCAGCAGCGCTCATTCTCTAGCGGGAGTTATCGAGCAGTACTTC. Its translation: CASSAHSLAGVIEQYF.

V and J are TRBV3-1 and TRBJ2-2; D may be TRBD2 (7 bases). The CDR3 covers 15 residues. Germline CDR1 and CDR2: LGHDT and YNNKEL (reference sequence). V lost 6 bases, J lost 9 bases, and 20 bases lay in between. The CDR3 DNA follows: TGTGCCAGCAGACGCGGGGGCAGGGAAGAGCGGGAGCTGTTTTTT. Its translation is CASRRGGREERELFF.

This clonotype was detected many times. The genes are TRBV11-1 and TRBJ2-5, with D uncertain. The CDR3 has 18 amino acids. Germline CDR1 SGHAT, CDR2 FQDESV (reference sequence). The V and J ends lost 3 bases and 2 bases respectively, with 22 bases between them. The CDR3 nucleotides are TGTGCCAGCAGCTTTCCGATGAAAAATTCGGTAGCACAAGAGACCCAGTACTTC. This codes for CASSFPMKNSVAQETQYF.

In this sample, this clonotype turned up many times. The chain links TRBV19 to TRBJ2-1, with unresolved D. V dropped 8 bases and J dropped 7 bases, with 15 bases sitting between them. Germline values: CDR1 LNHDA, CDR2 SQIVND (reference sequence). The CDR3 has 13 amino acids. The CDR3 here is CASSTVIGNEQFF. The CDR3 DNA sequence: TGTGCCAGTTCCACGGTCATCGGGAATGAGCAGTTCTTC. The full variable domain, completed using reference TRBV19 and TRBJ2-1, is DGGITQSPKYLFRKEGQNVTLSCEQNLNHDAMYWYRQDPGQGLRLIYYSQIVNDFQKGDIAEGYSVSREKKESFPLTVTSAQKNPTAFYLCASSTVIGNEQFFGPGTRLTVL.

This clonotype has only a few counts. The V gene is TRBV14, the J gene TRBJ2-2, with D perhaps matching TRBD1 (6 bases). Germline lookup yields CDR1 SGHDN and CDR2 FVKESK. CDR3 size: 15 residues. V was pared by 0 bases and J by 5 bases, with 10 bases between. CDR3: CASSQDLDRTGELFF. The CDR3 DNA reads TGTGCCAGCAGCCAAGATTTGGACAGAACCGGGGAGCTGTTTTTT.